One sample yielded the 23 T cell receptor beta chains listed below, sequenced in a study of T cells after yellow fever vaccination. Via MiXCR, TCRdb re-called the 5' RACE reads, giving one row per CDR3 protein. The repertoire includes 600,000 to 750,000 distinct CDR3 sequences, over 9% of them detected once, and just under 15% sits in the top ten. Material: PBMCs, obtained on the day of the yellow fever booster vaccination. Receptor source: a man aged 30 to 39 who received the YFV17D yellow fever vaccine.

This rearrangement joins TRBV10-1 to TRBJ2-2; D tentatively reads TRBD1 or TRBD2 (5 bases each). Germline lookup yields CDR1 WNHNN and CDR2 SYGVQD (reference sequence). The V end was cut by 3 bases, the J end by 4 bases, with 12 bases between. This CDR3 region has 15 residues. CDR3 coding DNA: TGCGCCAGCAGTGAAGGGACCCCGGGCACCGGGGAGCTGTTTTTT. The encoded protein is CASSEGTPGTGELFF.

This clonotype was counted ten times or more. V and J are TRBV7-2 and TRBJ2-2; D may be TRBD2 (5 bases). CDR3 length: 16 residues. The germline V and J ends were trimmed by 6 bases and 5 bases, with 19 bases remaining between them. Germline assignment: CDR1 SGHTA and CDR2 FQGNSA. This chain's CDR3 is CASRLRVGVGTGELFF. CDR3 bases: TGTGCCAGCAGGCTTAGAGTGGGAGTTGGGACCGGGGAGCTGTTTTTT.

This clonotype has a count of ten or more. This chain joins TRBV7-2 and TRBJ2-7; a weak D match, TRBD2 (6 bases). The germline V gene has CDR1 SGHTA and CDR2 FQGNSA. The CDR3 is 15 residues long. The V end was cut by 4 bases, the J end by 2 bases, with 15 bases between. The CDR3 here is CASSSTGTGAYEQYF. Written as DNA, the CDR3 is TGTGCCAGCAGCTCAACCGGGACTGGGGCCTACGAGCAGTACTTC.

In this sample, this clonotype turned up a few times. The V gene is TRBV7-9, the J gene TRBJ2-1; D is undetermined. The CDR3 loop spans 14 amino acids. Germline CDR1 and CDR2: SEHNR and FQNEAQ (reference sequence). Trimming shortened V by 5 bases and J by 0 bases, and 8 bases separated the two germline ends. The DNA of the CDR3 is TGTGCCAGCAGCATCGACACCTCCTACAATGAGCAGTTCTTC. This translates into CASSIDTSYNEQFF.

This clonotype has more than one count but fewer than ten. The chain combines TRBV5-1 with TRBJ2-3; TRBD1 or TRBD2 may be the D gene (5 bases each). CDR3 length equals 16 residues. V was cut by 4 bases and J by 2 bases, with 17 bases left in between. Germline CDR1 is SGHRS and CDR2 is YFSETQ. CDR3 residues: CASSIDRGGHTDTQYF. Written as DNA, the CDR3 is TGCGCCAGCAGCATAGACCGGGGCGGACACACAGATACGCAGTATTTT. Supplemented by reference TRBV5-1 and TRBJ2-3, the full variable domain reads KAGVTQTPRYLIKTRGQQVTLSCSPISGHRSVSWYQQTPGQGLQFLFEYFSETQRNKGNFPGRFSGRQFSNSRSEMNVSTLELGDSALYLCASSIDRGGHTDTQYFGPGTRLTVL.

This clonotype was seen more than once but under ten times. The rearrangement uses TRBV27 and TRBJ1-2, with D unresolved. Germline CDR1 and CDR2: MNHEY and SMNVEV (reference sequence). Trimming removed 2 bases at V and 4 bases at J, with 8 bases between. The CDR3 runs 13 residues. The CDR3 sequence: CASSLLGGYGYTF. In DNA, the CDR3 is TGTGCCAGCAGTTTACTGGGCGGCTATGGCTACACCTTC.

This clonotype was counted ten times or more. This chain joins TRBV20-1 and TRBJ2-5; D is undetermined. Germline V gives CDR1 DFQATT, CDR2 SNEGSKA (reference sequence). The CDR3 is 11 residues long. The germline V and J ends were trimmed by 5 bases and 5 bases, with 9 bases remaining between them. The CDR3 sequence is CSAEPMETQYF. The CDR3 coding sequence is TGCAGTGCTGAGCCCATGGAGACCCAGTACTTC.

This clonotype was detected only a few times. This chain uses TRBV19 with TRBJ1-5; D call uncertain. Trimming removed 2 bases at V and 6 bases at J, with 14 bases between. The CDR3 extends over 15 amino acids. Germline CDR1 is LNHDA and CDR2 is SQIVND (reference sequence). The CDR3 reads CASSILVSNRQPQHF. CDR3 nucleotides: TGTGCCAGTAGTATATTAGTGAGTAACCGTCAGCCCCAGCATTTT. Full variable domain (remainder filled in from reference TRBV19 and TRBJ1-5): DGGITQSPKYLFRKEGQNVTLSCEQNLNHDAMYWYRQDPGQGLRLIYYSQIVNDFQKGDIAEGYSVSREKKESFPLTVTSAQKNPTAFYLCASSILVSNRQPQHFGDGTRLSIL.

The rearrangement joins TRBV20-1 to TRBJ1-1; TRBD1 might be the D (6 bases). The CDR3 covers 14 residues. Germline CDR1 and CDR2: DFQATT and SNEGSKA (reference sequence). Trimming removed 6 bases at V and 5 bases at J, with 19 bases between. As DNA, the CDR3 is TGCAGTGCCAAACGGGGGGGCGCGGATACTGAAGCTTTCTTT. Protein sequence: CSAKRGGADTEAFF.

This clonotype was found a few times. Its ends do not fully match the called genes, so a read error is possible. This chain uses TRBV7-2 with TRBJ2-7; 14 nucleotides match TRBD2. The CDR3 loop spans 17 amino acids. Germline assignment: CDR1 SGHTA and CDR2 FQGNSA. The CDR3 DNA sequence: TGTGCCAGCAGATTAGGGACCGGGACTAGCGGGAGTTACGAGCAGTACTTC. Its translation is CASRLGTGTSGSYEQYF.

The genes are TRBV4-3 and TRBJ2-7, with D tentatively TRBD2 (5 bases). CDR3 length: 16 amino acids. The ends were cut back, 4 bases at V and 1 base at J, with 17 bases in the middle. Germline lookup yields CDR1 LGHNA and CDR2 YSLEER. The CDR3 sequence: CASSPFVEGASYEQYF. The CDR3 DNA reads as TGCGCCAGCAGCCCCTTCGTTGAGGGTGCTTCCTACGAGCAGTACTTC.

This clonotype has just a few counts. The chain has TRBV6-1 and TRBJ2-7; 9 bases are shared with TRBD2. The germline V gene has CDR1 MNHNS and CDR2 SASEGT. With 11 bases clipped from V and 7 bases from J, the junction kept 18 bases outside the gene matches. The CDR3 covers 15 residues. The CDR3 reads CAVSGQTSGRDEQYF. Here the CDR3 DNA reads TGTGCCGTATCCGGCCAGACTAGCGGCAGGGATGAGCAGTACTTC.

There are a few counts of this clonotype. Germline and junction disagree at one end, which may indicate a read error. The CDR3 loop reads CASSLTSGENAGELFF. The CDR3 region has the DNA TGTGCCAGCAGCTTAACGTCGGGGGAGAACGCCGGGGAGCTGTTTTTT. The chain recombines TRBV7-3 with TRBJ2-2, with D perhaps TRBD2 (6 bases). CDR3 length: 16 amino acids. Per the germline V gene, CDR1 is SGHTA and CDR2 is FQGTGA.

CDR3 loop: CASSENGQGADTQYF. The CDR3 bases are TGTGCCAGCAGTGAAAACGGCCAGGGGGCAGATACGCAGTATTTT. The chain recombines TRBV2 with TRBJ2-3; 7 nucleotides agree with TRBD1. The V gene end was trimmed by 2 bases and the J gene end by 4 bases; junction bases not matched to a gene: 6. CDR3 length: 15 residues. Germline V gene lookup returns CDR1 SNHLY and CDR2 FYNNEI.

J is TRBJ2-7 and V is TRBV9; the match to TRBD1 covers 9 bases. CDR1 and CDR2 (germline): SGDLS, YYNGEE. This CDR3 comprises 14 residues. V was pared by 2 bases and J by 5 bases, with 5 bases of the junction left unmatched. DNA for the CDR3: TGTGCCAGCAGCGTCCGGGACAGGGACCACGAGCAGTACTTC. Its translation: CASSVRDRDHEQYF.

The chain recombines TRBV5-1 with TRBJ1-1, with TRBD1 matching 8 bases. The CDR3 covers 13 residues. Germline CDR1 reads SGHRS; CDR2 reads YFSETQ. J lost 4 bases, V lost 4 bases, and 3 bases had no gene match. CDR3 loop: CASSPTGVTEAFF. Written as DNA, the CDR3 is TGCGCCAGCAGCCCGACAGGGGTCACTGAAGCTTTCTTT.

The rearrangement joins TRBV20-1 to TRBJ2-3; D is possibly TRBD2 (5 bases). Germline CDR1 reads DFQATT; CDR2 reads SNEGSKA (reference sequence). Trimming took off 0 bases at V and 3 bases at J, with 16 bases between the two ends. The CDR3 spans 16 residues. This chain's CDR3 is CSARERWELGTDTQYF. For the CDR3, the DNA is TGCAGTGCTAGAGAGCGGTGGGAGCTTGGAACAGATACGCAGTATTTT.

V gene TRBV3-1 combines with J gene TRBJ1-2; possibly TRBD1 for D (5 bases). Germline V gene data show CDR1 as LGHDT and CDR2 as YNNKEL (reference sequence). The CDR3 contains 14 residues. The V end lost 5 bases, the J end lost 2 bases, and 12 bases lay between the germline ends. The CDR3 loop reads CASSAQGGNYGYTF. The CDR3 region has the DNA TGTGCCAGCAGCGCGCAGGGCGGAAACTATGGCTACACCTTC. The entire variable domain, with the rest obtained from reference TRBV3-1 and TRBJ1-2, is as follows: DTAVSQTPKYLVTQMGNDKSIKCEQNLGHDTMYWYKQDSKKFLKIMFSYNNKELIINETVPNRFSPKSPDKAHLNLHINSLELGDSAVYFCASSAQGGNYGYTFGSGTRLTVV.

Details on this clonotype: One end of the junction varies from germline; a read error may be responsible. V usage is TRBV20-1 and J usage is TRBJ2-1; D not resolved. The CDR3 totals 18 residues. CDR1 is DFQATT, CDR2 SNEGSKA, per germline (reference sequence). The DNA for the CDR3 is TGCTGTGCTAGAGTGGCCCTGGGTGAGACGAGCTCCTACAATGAGCAGTTCTTC. The encoded protein is CCARVALGETSSYNEQFF.

The chain is built from TRBV3-1 and TRBJ2-5; 9 nucleotides match TRBD2. Germline CDR1 and CDR2: LGHDT and YNNKEL (reference sequence). The CDR3 is made up of 16 amino acids. Germline trimming cut 0 bases from V and 3 bases from J; bases unmatched to any gene: 5. CDR3 sequence: CASSQEVSSGKETQYF. Written as DNA, the CDR3 is TGTGCCAGCAGCCAAGAAGTTTCTAGCGGGAAAGAGACCCAGTACTTC.

CDR3 nucleotides: TGTGCCAGCAGCTTAACGTGGGACACTAACTATGGCTACACCTTC. Encoded protein: CASSLTWDTNYGYTF. The chain joins TRBV7-2 to TRBJ1-2; D is possibly TRBD1 (6 bases). Germline lookup yields CDR1 SGHTA and CDR2 FQGNSA. The CDR3 consists of 15 residues. Trimming removed 2 bases at V and 0 bases at J, with 10 bases between.

The genes are TRBV5-4 and TRBJ1-1; no clear D. Trimming took 1 base from V and 0 from J, leaving 7 bases between them. The germline V gene has CDR1 SGHNT and CDR2 YYREEE (reference sequence). This CDR3 is 14 amino acids long. The CDR3 nucleotides are TGTGCCAGCAGCTTGCCGGGGATGAACACTGAAGCTTTCTTT. Protein: CASSLPGMNTEAFF.

J is TRBJ2-3 and V is TRBV9; D might be TRBD1 or TRBD2, each matching 6 bases. V lost 0 bases to trimming and J lost 4 bases, with 12 bases between them. CDR1 and CDR2 from the germline V gene are SGDLS and YYNGEE. The CDR3 spans 15 residues. CDR3 bases: TGTGCCAGCAGCGTAGTACAGGGAGGTTCAGATACGCAGTATTTT. Its protein product is CASSVVQGGSDTQYF. Based on the CDR3 plus reference TRBV9 and TRBJ2-3, the full variable domain is DSGVTQTPKHLITATGQRVTLRCSPRSGDLSVYWYQQSLDQGLQFLIQYYNGEERAKGNILERFSAQQFPDLHSELNLSSLELGDSALYFCASSVVQGGSDTQYFGPGTRLTVL.